This is a list of T cell receptor beta chains from one sample in a study of persistence of HIV-infected CD4 T cells. Their recognized antigens are unknown. The protocol was immunoSEQ multiplex PCR, while the TCRdb copy is restricted to in-frame clones and leaves out a portion. The data contain around 32,000 clones, roughly three quarters of them singletons. Sequenced here: CD4+ T cells sorted from PBMCs after approximately 19-hour stimulation, sampled from a patient who received antiretroviral therapy. These receptor sequences come from an adult man with HIV who was CMV-seropositive. The CDR3 runs from the conserved cysteine through the conserved F or W. A D gene is named only where the DNA matches it firmly. Clone size, where shown, is once, few, many, or a class for clones that have expanded.

v_call: TRBV12-3/TRBV12-4; d_call: .; j_call: TRBJ2-7; clone_size: .; cdr3_nt: TGTGCCAGCAGTTCAGGGGTGGACGAGCAGTACTTC; cdr3_aa: CASSSGVDEQYF
v_call: TRBV6-6; d_call: .; j_call: TRBJ1-1; clone_size: .; cdr3_nt: TGTGCCAGCAGTTACTACGCTCGGGACACTGAAGCTTTCTTT; cdr3_aa: CASSYYARDTEAFF
v_call: TRBV15; d_call: .; j_call: TRBJ1-1; clone_size: .; cdr3_nt: TGTGCCACCAGCAGAGATGGGATGACTGAAGCTTTCTTT; cdr3_aa: CATSRDGMTEAFF
v_call: TRBV6-5; d_call: TRBD1; j_call: TRBJ1-5; clone_size: few; cdr3_nt: TGTGCCAGCAGCTCTGACAGGGTTTTCCCGCCCCAGCATTTT; cdr3_aa: CASSSDRVFPPQHF
v_call: TRBV29-1; d_call: .; j_call: TRBJ2-1; clone_size: .; cdr3_nt: TGCAGCGTTCTCCCACGATCCACCCACGATGAGCAGTTCTTC; cdr3_aa: CSVLPRSTHDEQFF
v_call: TRBV4-1; d_call: .; j_call: TRBJ2-7; clone_size: .; cdr3_nt: TGCGCCAGCAGCGGCCGGGACTCCTTGAGTGAGCAGTACTTC; cdr3_aa: CASSGRDSLSEQYF
v_call: TRBV7-7; d_call: TRBD1; j_call: TRBJ2-5; clone_size: few; cdr3_nt: TGTGCCAGCAGCTTGAACAGGGGGCGCGTGGAGACCCAGTACTTC; cdr3_aa: CASSLNRGRVETQYF
v_call: TRBV24-1; d_call: TRBD2; j_call: TRBJ2-1; clone_size: few; cdr3_nt: TGTGCCACCAGTGATTGGGGGGGTGGGTCGAACAATGAGCAGTTCTTC; cdr3_aa: CATSDWGGGSNNEQFF
v_call: TRBV7-8; d_call: TRBD1; j_call: TRBJ1-1; clone_size: .; cdr3_nt: TGTGCCAGCAGCTTACTCACAGGGGGCCGGGCTGAAGCTTTCTTT; cdr3_aa: CASSLLTGGRAEAFF
v_call: TRBV19; d_call: .; j_call: TRBJ1-5; clone_size: few; cdr3_nt: TGTGCCAGTAGTAGAGACAGTCCCAATAGCAATCAGCCCCAGCATTTT; cdr3_aa: CASSRDSPNSNQPQHF
v_call: TRBV6-5; d_call: .; j_call: TRBJ1-5; clone_size: .; cdr3_nt: TGTGCCAGCGGGTTAGGAGCGAATCAGCCCCAGCATTTT; cdr3_aa: CASGLGANQPQHF
v_call: TRBV5-1; d_call: .; j_call: TRBJ2-2; clone_size: .; cdr3_nt: TGCGCCAGTAATCAGGGGAACACCGGGGAGCTGTTTTTT; cdr3_aa: CASNQGNTGELFF
v_call: TRBV19; d_call: .; j_call: TRBJ2-2; clone_size: .; cdr3_nt: TGTGCCAGTACCCCGGGGGGGCAGGGGGCGATCGGGGAGCTGTTTTTT; cdr3_aa: CASTPGGQGAIGELFF
v_call: TRBV7-6; d_call: .; j_call: TRBJ1-1; clone_size: .; cdr3_nt: TGTGCCAGCAGATCTTTAGGAGGGGCGAACACTGAAGCTTTCTTT; cdr3_aa: CASRSLGGANTEAFF
v_call: TRBV2; d_call: .; j_call: TRBJ1-5; clone_size: .; cdr3_nt: TGTGCCAGCAGTGAGCGGAGAAGCAATCAGCCCCAGCATTTT; cdr3_aa: CASSERRSNQPQHF
v_call: TRBV20-1; d_call: TRBD1; j_call: TRBJ1-2; clone_size: .; cdr3_nt: TGCAGTGCAAGTTTGCTATTTCCGGGACAGGGAGCCAACTATGGCTACACCTTC; cdr3_aa: CSASLLFPGQGANYGYTF
v_call: TRBV4-2; d_call: .; j_call: TRBJ1-2; clone_size: .; cdr3_nt: TGTGCCAGCAGCCAAGAAGGGGACCGGGGTCATAACTATGGCTACACCTTC; cdr3_aa: CASSQEGDRGHNYGYTF
v_call: TRBV7-8; d_call: .; j_call: TRBJ2-3; clone_size: .; cdr3_nt: TGTGCCAGCAGCGTCAACAGGGCTGGCACGCAGTATTTT; cdr3_aa: CASSVNRAGTQYF
v_call: TRBV14; d_call: .; j_call: TRBJ1-1; clone_size: .; cdr3_nt: TGTGCCAGCAGCCAAGTAGGCAGGGCCACTGAAGCTTTCTTT; cdr3_aa: CASSQVGRATEAFF
v_call: TRBV28; d_call: .; j_call: TRBJ1-2; clone_size: .; cdr3_nt: TGTGCCAGCAGTTTACCTCCTCCCGGGAACTATGGCTACACCTTC; cdr3_aa: CASSLPPPGNYGYTF
v_call: TRBV6-5; d_call: .; j_call: TRBJ2-7; clone_size: .; cdr3_nt: TGTGCCAGTCGGGAGTTCTACGAGCAGTACTTC; cdr3_aa: CASREFYEQYF
v_call: TRBV27; d_call: .; j_call: TRBJ1-3; clone_size: .; cdr3_nt: TGTGCCAGCAGTTTATCGCGTCGAAACTCTGGAAACACCATATATTTT; cdr3_aa: CASSLSRRNSGNTIYF
v_call: TRBV18; d_call: TRBD1; j_call: TRBJ1-3; clone_size: .; cdr3_nt: TGTGCCAGCTCCCCCGGGACAGGGAATAGCGGAAACACCATATATTTT; cdr3_aa: CASSPGTGNSGNTIYF
v_call: TRBV9; d_call: TRBD1; j_call: TRBJ1-2; clone_size: few; cdr3_nt: TGTGCCAGCAGCAACGACAGGGGCAGCGGCTACACCTTC; cdr3_aa: CASSNDRGSGYTF
v_call: TRBV4-1; d_call: .; j_call: TRBJ2-7; clone_size: few; cdr3_nt: TGCGCCAGCAGCCAAGGCCTGTCTTCCTACGAGCAGTACTTC; cdr3_aa: CASSQGLSSYEQYF
v_call: TRBV6-1; d_call: .; j_call: TRBJ1-1; clone_size: .; cdr3_nt: TGTGCCAGCAGTGATTGGCAGGGAACTGAAGCTTTCTTT; cdr3_aa: CASSDWQGTEAFF
v_call: TRBV19; d_call: .; j_call: TRBJ2-1; clone_size: .; cdr3_nt: TGTGCCAGTAGTATCCCGACTGCAAGCTCCTACAATGAGCAGTTCTTC; cdr3_aa: CASSIPTASSYNEQFF
v_call: TRBV5-4; d_call: TRBD2; j_call: TRBJ2-7; clone_size: once; cdr3_nt: TGTGCCAGCAGCTTGGATGCGGGGGGGCCGAGGGAGCAGTACTTC; cdr3_aa: CASSLDAGGPREQYF
v_call: TRBV4-2; d_call: TRBD2; j_call: TRBJ2-4; clone_size: .; cdr3_nt: TGTGCCAGCAGCCTGCAACCAAGCTCGGCGGGGGGGCGAATAAACATTCAGTACTTC; cdr3_aa: CASSLQPSSAGGRINIQYF
v_call: TRBV6-5; d_call: .; j_call: TRBJ1-3; clone_size: .; cdr3_nt: TGTGCCAGCAGTTACTCGGGCGGGACGGGAGGAAACACCATATATTTT; cdr3_aa: CASSYSGGTGGNTIYF
v_call: TRBV6-5; d_call: TRBD1; j_call: TRBJ1-6; clone_size: once; cdr3_nt: TGTGCCAGCAGACGCGGGACAGCCAATAATTCACCCCTCCACTTT; cdr3_aa: CASRRGTANNSPLHF
v_call: TRBV5-1; d_call: TRBD2; j_call: TRBJ2-3; clone_size: .; cdr3_nt: TGCGCCAGCAGCCCCCCGGGGGGGCGCCTTGGGGGCACAGATACGCAGTATTTT; cdr3_aa: CASSPPGGRLGGTDTQYF
v_call: TRBV27; d_call: TRBD1; j_call: TRBJ2-6; clone_size: .; cdr3_nt: TGTGCCAGCAGTCCCCTGGATCTTGGACAGGGGAGCTCTGGGGCCAACGTCCTGACTTTC; cdr3_aa: CASSPLDLGQGSSGANVLTF
v_call: TRBV2; d_call: .; j_call: TRBJ1-1; clone_size: .; cdr3_nt: TGTGCCAGCAGTGAGTTCGGCCGGCCGGGCGGAGCTTTCTTT; cdr3_aa: CASSEFGRPGGAFF
v_call: TRBV3-1/TRBV3-2; d_call: TRBD2; j_call: TRBJ2-7; clone_size: once; cdr3_nt: TGTGCCAGCAGCCAATCCGGACTAGCGGGGGGGCAGTACTTC; cdr3_aa: CASSQSGLAGGQYF
v_call: TRBV7-8; d_call: .; j_call: TRBJ1-6; clone_size: .; cdr3_nt: TGTGCCAGCAGCCCAACGACAGGCCCCTATAATTCACCCCTCCACTTT; cdr3_aa: CASSPTTGPYNSPLHF
v_call: TRBV29-1; d_call: .; j_call: TRBJ1-4; clone_size: .; cdr3_nt: TGCAGCGTTACAGGGACTAATGAAAAACTGTTTTTT; cdr3_aa: CSVTGTNEKLFF
v_call: TRBV10-3; d_call: .; j_call: TRBJ1-1; clone_size: .; cdr3_nt: TGTGCCATCAGTGGTGGTGGGACTGAAGCTTTCTTT; cdr3_aa: CAISGGGTEAFF
v_call: TRBV29-1; d_call: .; j_call: TRBJ1-3; clone_size: once; cdr3_nt: TGCAGCGCCGGAAGGGGATCTGGAAACACCATATATTTT; cdr3_aa: CSAGRGSGNTIYF
v_call: TRBV6-5; d_call: TRBD1; j_call: TRBJ1-5; clone_size: .; cdr3_nt: TGTGCCAGCAACCTGGACAGGGTGGGCAATCAGCCCCAGCATTTT; cdr3_aa: CASNLDRVGNQPQHF
v_call: TRBV10-3; d_call: TRBD1; j_call: TRBJ1-5; clone_size: .; cdr3_nt: TGTGCCATCAGTGGCGGGACAGGGGACCAGCCCCAGCATTTT; cdr3_aa: CAISGGTGDQPQHF
v_call: TRBV20-1; d_call: .; j_call: TRBJ1-2; clone_size: .; cdr3_nt: TGCAGTGCTAATGAAGCCAGCCCCGCTTTCCACACCTTC; cdr3_aa: CSANEASPAFHTF
v_call: TRBV7-2; d_call: TRBD2; j_call: TRBJ2-1; clone_size: .; cdr3_nt: TGTGCCAGCAGCTCGAGACTAGCGGGCTTGAGCTCCTACAATGAGCAGTTCTTC; cdr3_aa: CASSSRLAGLSSYNEQFF
v_call: TRBV28; d_call: .; j_call: TRBJ1-5; clone_size: .; cdr3_nt: TGTGCCAGCAACTCCGGGCTAAGTGATCAGCCCCAGCATTTT; cdr3_aa: CASNSGLSDQPQHF